Listed here is a single TCR beta chain. Because the CDR3's place on the DNA is in doubt, the DNA is left out and the CDR3 is given as listed by TCRdb. This record belongs to a study of blood T cell repertoires in COVID-19. Study in general: Spain, Italy and the United States supplied samples that represented acute and convalescent COVID-19. PBMCs, B-cell-depleted T cells, or T cells provided the cDNA or gDNA that made up the material.

In the study's own analysis: Amplification with reference gene primers provided the estimates of nucleated cell counts. Sequencing was performed with immunoSEQ multiplex PCR; in TCRdb, only in-frame clones are kept and a portion is missing. The DNA was the basis for D and trimming; V, J and clone size are from that table. The sample lists about 160,000 clones; 60% to 85% were seen once. Germline CDR1 is SNHLY and CDR2 is FYNNEI. The CDR3 length is 13 residues, termini included. The receptor was derived from a man in his sixties or seventies with acute or convalescent COVID-19. The V gene is TRBV2, the J gene TRBJ2-7; the DNA was not used to check the table's D call, TRBD1. Sequenced material: peripheral blood. The CDR3 sequence: CASILDSTYEQYF.